This TCR beta chain was profiled in a study of human T cells and chemical hapten exposure. Time point in this sample: patch test 1, 2 weeks after DPC sensitization. Noted treatment: therapeutic diphenylcyclopropenone sensitization with weekly scalp DPC. Each CDR3 protein gets one entry after TCRdb re-called the RACE reads with MiXCR. The data contain approximately 74,000 distinct CDR3 sequences, around 30% of them singletons. The CDR3 loop spans 12 amino acids. CDR1 and CDR2 from the germline V gene are MDHEN and SYDVKM. Trimming stripped 5 bases from V and 10 bases from J, with 12 bases between. The source is a man aged 40-55 years with alopecia areata. Some clones in this sample may be carry-over from other donors' samples. Specimen: whole blood, collected in connection with sensitization to the hapten diphenylcyclopropenone (DPC). The chain has TRBV28 and TRBJ1-5; weak D call: TRBD1 (5 bases). The CDR3 sequence is CASSLPRGPQHF. CDR3 in DNA: TGTGCCAGCAGTCTACCTAGGGGTCCCCAGCATTTT.